This record looks at one T cell receptor beta chain sequence and its context. This specimen comes from a study of cytomegalovirus exposure and HLA in healthy donors. Germline CDR1 is KGHSH and CDR2 is LQKENI. The germline V and J ends were trimmed by 3 bases and 3 bases, with 11 bases remaining between them. This CDR3 has 14 residues. A multiplex PCR was run with 60 Vbeta primers and 13 Jbeta primers. The data were produced by immunoSEQ multiplex PCR, yet TCRdb's version contains in-frame clones alone and is incomplete. The sample includes approximately 110,000 clones, around 80% of them seen just once.

The genes are TRBV18 and TRBJ1-1, with a weak D call TRBD1 (6 bases). The sequenced sample consisted of PBMCs. The TCR comes from a woman between 25 and 40 years old in good health and CMV-seronegative. The CDR3 protein is CASSPNRVDTEAFF. The CDR3 nucleotides are TGTGCCAGCTCACCTAACAGGGTAGACACTGAAGCTTTCTTT.